The present TCR beta chain was sequenced within a study of T cells in Graves' hyperthyroidism and ophthalmopathy. This CDR3 contains 14 residues. Germline CDR1 and CDR2: DFQATT and SNEGSKA (reference sequence). V lost 5 bases to trimming and J lost 0 bases; unmatched junction nucleotides: 3. This clonotype was seen a handful of times. RNA transcripts yielded amplified TCR beta CDR3 regions. The HTBI primer set served for first-round RT-PCR of the TCR CDR3. TCRdb reprocessed the multiplex PCR reads via MiXCR and lists one record per CDR3 protein. In the table there are nearly 750,000 distinct CDR3 sequences, just over 35% of which are singletons.

The TCR comes from a woman between 40 and 55 years old with Graves' hyperthyroidism. Sequencing was done on a sample of blood. The chain uses TRBV20-1 and TRBJ2-5; 10 nucleotides align to TRBD2. CDR3 amino acids: CSALSGGYQETQYF. CDR3 coding DNA: TGCAGTGCTCTTAGCGGGGGGTACCAAGAGACCCAGTACTTC.